A selection of T cell receptor beta chains follows, all from one sample in a study of cytotoxic CD8 clonotypes in ibrutinib-treated CLL. Measured with immunoSEQ multiplex PCR; TCRdb has only the in-frame clones, and not every one. The sample holds about 130,000 clones; 70% to 80% are singletons and the top ten take 5.1%. This material consisted of PBMCs, taken after 24 months of ibrutinib treatment. These receptor sequences come from a human donor with chronic lymphocytic leukemia. Both conserved end residues are part of each CDR3. Fields, in order: D gene, J gene, V gene, CDR3 protein, CDR3 DNA. D genes are given only for firm matches.

. TRBJ1-4 TRBV2 CASRAGWANEKLFF TGTGCCAGCAGAGCAGGGTGGGCTAATGAAAAACTGTTTTTT
TRBD1 TRBJ1-1 TRBV27 CASSPGQGNTEAFF TGTGCCAGCAGTCCCGGACAGGGGAACACTGAAGCTTTCTTT
. TRBJ2-1 TRBV29-1 CSVEPGAGQFF TGCAGCGTTGAACCGGGAGCAGGGCAGTTCTTC
. TRBJ2-6 TRBV9 CASSVDSGANVLTF TGTGCCAGCAGCGTAGACAGTGGGGCCAACGTCCTGACTTTC
. TRBJ2-6 TRBV4-3 CASSQGAGANVLTF TGCGCCAGCAGCCAGGGGGCTGGGGCCAACGTCCTGACTTTC
. TRBJ1-2 TRBV9 CASSVGAEFSNYGYTF TGTGCCAGCAGCGTAGGGGCAGAATTTTCGAACTATGGCTACACCTTC
. TRBJ1-4 TRBV7-9 CASRMGEGLFF TGTGCCAGCAGGATGGGGGAGGGACTGTTTTTT
TRBD2 TRBJ2-3 TRBV30 CAWSALAGGADTQYF TGTGCCTGGAGTGCCCTAGCGGGGGGGGCAGATACGCAGTATTTT
TRBD1 TRBJ2-7 TRBV28 CASSLQGWEQYF TGTGCCAGCAGTCTACAGGGGTGGGAGCAGTACTTC
. TRBJ2-5 TRBV12-5 CASGWEGEETQYF TGTGCTAGTGGTTGGGAGGGGGAAGAGACCCAGTACTTC